The clone carrying this T cell receptor beta chain appeared a few times. The antigen remains unidentified. The data belong to a study of T-cell memory formation after mild COVID-19. Findings and caveats of the study: The study found contracting CD4+ clones mainly in CM and EM and contracting CD8+ clones in EMRA. Among clones contracting day 15 to 85, CD4/CD8 was balanced, whereas later expanders leaned CD4+.

CDR3 length: 18 amino acids. TCRdb reprocessed the 5' RACE reads with MiXCR, giving one entry per CDR3 protein. In the table there are under 70,000 distinct CDR3 sequences, 9.3% of which are singletons. This sequence joins TRBV21-1 and TRBJ2-7; the table's D call, TRBD1, has no DNA check behind it. TRBV21-1 is reported as a pseudogene. The specimen sequenced was PBMCs or a T cell subset sorted from them (not recorded which). The source of this sequence is a man aged 18 to 29 who had mild COVID-19 (a few samples of this study predate the infection). Cell type and time point are not known. Written as DNA, the CDR3 is TGTGCCAGCAGCGCTCCCTCGGAGGGGGACAGTTTCTCCTACGAGCAGTACTTC. Protein: CASSAPSEGDSFSYEQYF.